These 24 T cell receptor beta chains came from one sample sequenced in a study of Ad26.COV2.S vaccination and SARS-CoV-2 variants. Assay: immunoSEQ multiplex PCR; the TCRdb copy retains only in-frame clones and omits some. The repertoire consists of some 420,000 clones, with 85% to 90% occurring once and the leading ten covering approximately 4%. This sample's treatment: around 19 received Ad26.COV2.S at low or high dose, single or two shots; several received placebo; per-sample allocation not given. Following the first vaccine or placebo injection, samples were taken on day 63. The sequences come from peripheral blood, collected in a trial of Ad26.COV2.S vaccine versus placebo. The receptor source for this set is a person between 18 and 59 years old who received the Ad26.COV2.S COVID-19 vaccine or a placebo.

The V gene is TRBV2, the J gene TRBJ2-2; the D call may be TRBD1 or TRBD2 (6 bases each). V dropped 5 bases and J dropped 1 base, with 17 bases sitting between them. The germline CDR1 and CDR2 sequences are SNHLY and FYNNEI. The CDR3 runs to 17 residues. CDR3 loop: CASSPRRGQMNTGELFF. The CDR3 DNA reads TGTGCCAGCAGTCCACGGCGGGGACAAATGAACACCGGGGAGCTGTTTTTT.

The rearrangement links TRBV7-8 to TRBJ2-1; D is uncertain. Germline CDR1 SGHVS, CDR2 FQNEAQ. Deletions cut 4 bases from V and 1 base from J, with 11 bases between. The CDR3 spans 15 residues. In DNA form, the CDR3 reads TGTGCCAGCAGCTCTACTTGGGATTCCTACAATGAGCAGTTCTTC. Translating it yields CASSSTWDSYNEQFF.

A few counts support this clone. The chain has TRBV4-1 and TRBJ1-6; D gene unclear. CDR3 length equals 18 residues. Trimming stripped 2 bases from V and 7 bases from J, with 21 bases between. CDR1 is MGHRA and CDR2 is YSYEKL in the germline V gene. This CDR3 reads CASSQHSWSGGRNSPLHF. The CDR3, as DNA: TGCGCCAGCAGCCAACACAGTTGGAGTGGCGGACGGAATTCACCCCTCCACTTT.

This chain links TRBV7-2 with TRBJ2-3; D ambiguous. V was clipped by 3 bases and J by 0 bases, with 16 bases between them. The CDR3 runs 17 residues. The V gene's germline CDR1 is SGHTA and CDR2 FQGNSA. The chain's CDR3 is CASSFRSAQLSTDTQYF. In nucleotides, the CDR3 is TGTGCCAGCAGCTTCCGATCGGCCCAACTTAGCACAGATACGCAGTATTTT. Based on the CDR3 plus reference TRBV7-2 and TRBJ2-3, the full variable domain is GAGVSQSPSNKVTEKGKDVELRCDPISGHTALYWYRQSLGQGLEFLIYFQGNSAPDKSGLPSDRFSAERTGGSVSTLTIQRTQQEDSAVYLCASSFRSAQLSTDTQYFGPGTRLTVL.

This chain uses TRBV9 with TRBJ1-1; 7 bases map to TRBD1. V lost 4 bases and J lost 3; bases outside the gene matches: 9. Germline CDR1 is SGDLS and CDR2 is YYNGEE. This CDR3 contains 15 residues. CDR3 residues: CASSNRQGWDTEAFF. As DNA, the CDR3 is TGTGCCAGCAGCAACCGACAGGGATGGGACACTGAAGCTTTCTTT.

This clone has just a few counts. The chain recombines TRBV7-9 with TRBJ2-1; D gene uncertain. CDR3 size: 12 residues. CDR1 is SEHNR, CDR2 FQNEAQ, per germline (reference sequence). V lost 1 base, J lost 6 bases, and 4 bases lay in between. This CDR3 reads CASSLGANEQFF. CDR3 nucleotide sequence: TGTGCCAGCAGCTTAGGGGCCAATGAGCAGTTCTTC.

The V call is TRBV19, the J call TRBJ2-5; 8 positions agree with TRBD1. The germline gives CDR1 LNHDA, CDR2 SQIVND (reference sequence). The CDR3 is 16 amino acids. The junction had 6 bases not matched to a gene; V was cut back by 3 bases and J by 0 bases. The CDR3 sequence is CASSMGQDWYQETQYF. CDR3 nucleotides: TGTGCCAGTAGTATGGGACAGGACTGGTACCAAGAGACCCAGTACTTC.

The rearrangement joins TRBV5-1 to TRBJ2-7; D possibly uses TRBD1 or TRBD2 (5 bases each). The V gene's germline CDR1 is SGHRS and CDR2 YFSETQ. V lost 6 bases and J lost 2, with 12 bases in between. The CDR3 length is 13 residues. The CDR3 DNA is TGCGCCAGCACCATGGGGACGACCTACGAGCAGTACTTC. Its protein is CASTMGTTYEQYF.

The chain is built from TRBV7-2 and TRBJ2-7; D is possibly TRBD2 (5 bases). Germline V lookup: CDR1 SGHTA, CDR2 FQGNSA. This CDR3 has 13 residues. Trimming removed 4 bases at V and 5 bases at J, with 12 bases between. This chain's CDR3 is CASSSGVGDEQYF. In nucleotides, the CDR3 is TGTGCCAGCAGCTCAGGTGTCGGGGACGAGCAGTACTTC.

The rearrangement joins TRBV4-1 to TRBJ1-1; D is undetermined. The CDR3 is 15 residues long. Trimming removed 1 base from V and 4 bases from J, with 13 bases in between. CDR1 and CDR2 (germline): MGHRA, YSYEKL. The DNA of the CDR3 is TGCGCCAGCAGCCAAGGTCCGGAAGTGGGCACTGAAGCTTTCTTT. Its translation: CASSQGPEVGTEAFF.

The chain combines TRBV4-1 with TRBJ1-3, with a weak D call TRBD1 (5 bases). Trimming took off 0 bases at V and 2 bases at J, with 26 bases between the two ends. CDR3 length equals 21 residues. Germline assignment: CDR1 MGHRA and CDR2 YSYEKL. CDR3 in amino acids: CASSQDSERDFGAGTGNTIYF. The CDR3 DNA reads as TGCGCCAGCAGCCAAGATTCAGAGCGGGACTTTGGAGCGGGCACTGGAAACACCATATATTTT.

This chain's CDR3 is CASRQPGTGSYEQYF. The CDR3 DNA sequence: TGTGCCAGCCGCCAACCGGGGACTGGATCCTACGAGCAGTACTTC. The rearrangement uses TRBV11-2 and TRBJ2-7, with a weak D call TRBD2 (6 bases). Looked up from germline, CDR1 is SGHAT and CDR2 is FQNNGV. Trimming cost V 8 bases and J 1 base, with 18 bases left between them. This CDR3 contains 15 residues.

CDR3: CASSYDRANYGYTF. In nucleotides, the CDR3 is TGTGCCAGCAGTTACGACCGTGCTAACTATGGCTACACCTTC. The chain employs TRBV6-5 and TRBJ1-2; no firm D call. Per germline, CDR1 MNHEY and CDR2 SVGAGI. The V and J ends lost 2 bases and 0 bases respectively, with 7 bases between them. The CDR3 sequence is 14 residues long.

The genes are TRBV5-1 and TRBJ2-3; possibly TRBD2 for D (6 bases). Trimming cost V 3 bases and J 1 base, with 15 bases left between them. The germline V gene encodes CDR1 SGHRS and CDR2 YFSETQ. The length of the CDR3 is 16 residues. Here the CDR3 reads CASSSIPGTGTDTQYF. The CDR3 nucleotides are TGCGCCAGCAGCTCAATTCCCGGGACTGGCACAGATACGCAGTATTTT.

This sequence joins TRBV4-1 and TRBJ1-2; no definite D call. The germline V gene encodes CDR1 MGHRA and CDR2 YSYEKL. The CDR3 runs to 15 residues. Trimming took 0 bases from V and 8 from J, leaving 16 bases between them. The CDR3 coding sequence is TGCGCCAGCAGCCAAGAAGCACTTTCCAGAGGCGGCTACACCTTC. Translating it yields CASSQEALSRGGYTF.

The chain links TRBV5-5 to TRBJ2-6; D is undetermined. Trimming pared 5 bases from V and 4 bases from J, leaving 13 bases between. The CDR3 is 15 amino acids. Germline V gene data show CDR1 as SGHKS and CDR2 as YYEKEE (reference sequence). The CDR3 DNA sequence: TGTGCCAGCAGACAAACAGCCACGGGGGCCAACGTCCTGACTTTC. Amino acids: CASRQTATGANVLTF.

The DNA of the CDR3 is TGTGCCAGCAGATATATAGCGTTCCAAGAGACCCAGTACTTC. Protein: CASRYIAFQETQYF. This sequence joins TRBV28 and TRBJ2-5; possibly TRBD2 for D (5 bases). The length of the CDR3 is 14 residues. The V end was cut by 6 bases, the J end by 1 base, with 12 bases between. The germline V gene encodes CDR1 MDHEN and CDR2 SYDVKM.

This clone came up once. V gene TRBV6-5 combines with J gene TRBJ1-2, with D tentatively TRBD1 (6 bases). The CDR3 runs to 15 residues. Germline loops: CDR1 MNHEY, CDR2 SVGAGI. Trimming took off 4 bases at V and 5 bases at J, with 17 bases between the two ends. CDR3 sequence: CASSSLGQTAYGYTF. The CDR3 DNA reads as TGTGCCAGCAGTTCCCTCGGACAGACCGCATATGGCTACACCTTC.

This clone appeared once. J is TRBJ2-7 and V is TRBV27; D unresolved. Trimming took 0 bases from V and 3 from J, leaving 6 bases between them. The CDR3 consists of 13 residues. Germline CDR1 reads MNHEY; CDR2 reads SMNVEV (reference sequence). CDR3 sequence: CASSLSIGYEQYF. The CDR3 nucleotides are TGTGCCAGCAGTTTATCGATCGGCTACGAGCAGTACTTC.

The rearrangement links TRBV7-3 to TRBJ2-2, with 9 positions matching TRBD1. CDR1 is SGHTA and CDR2 is FQGTGA in the germline V gene. This CDR3 spans 15 amino acids. V trimming: 4 bases; J trimming: 4 bases; junction bases outside the gene matches: 4. The CDR3 DNA is TGTGCCAGCAGCTCCTCGACAGGGGGCACCGGGGAGCTGTTTTTT. Its translation is CASSSSTGGTGELFF.

The V call is TRBV19, the J call TRBJ2-3; weak D call: TRBD1 (6 bases). Germline-derived CDR1 and CDR2 are LNHDA and SQIVND (reference sequence). CDR3 length equals 13 residues. V was pared by 2 bases and J by 6 bases, with 9 bases between. CDR3 region: CASSITGKDTQYF. The CDR3 nucleotides read TGTGCCAGTAGTATAACAGGGAAGGATACGCAGTATTTT. The full variable domain, its missing parts supplied by reference TRBV19 and TRBJ2-3, is DGGITQSPKYLFRKEGQNVTLSCEQNLNHDAMYWYRQDPGQGLRLIYYSQIVNDFQKGDIAEGYSVSREKKESFPLTVTSAQKNPTAFYLCASSITGKDTQYFGPGTRLTVL.

The gene calls are TRBV10-3 and TRBJ1-2; TRBD1 matches at 10 bases. Trimming cost V 0 bases and J 2 bases; bases outside gene matches: 12. The CDR3 runs 19 residues. The germline CDR1 and CDR2 sequences are ENHRY and SYGVKD. This chain's CDR3 is CAISESTRDRGPRNYGYTF. The DNA of the CDR3 is TGTGCCATCAGTGAGTCGACTCGGGACAGGGGCCCCCGGAACTATGGCTACACCTTC.

This rearrangement joins TRBV6-2 or TRBV6-3 to TRBJ2-7; D remains ambiguous. The length of the CDR3 is 13 residues. Per germline, CDR1 MNHEY and CDR2 SVGEGT. Trimming removed 2 bases at V and 1 base at J, with 6 bases between. CDR3 in amino acids: CASSYRDSYEQYF. The CDR3, as DNA: TGTGCCAGCAGTTACAGGGATTCCTACGAGCAGTACTTC.

The chain employs TRBV5-1 and TRBJ1-2; D ambiguous. This CDR3 is 13 amino acids long. V dropped 4 bases and J dropped 3 bases, with 10 bases sitting between them. Per germline, CDR1 SGHRS and CDR2 YFSETQ. CDR3 sequence (DNA): TGCGCCAGCAGCCTGGACGGAGACTATGGCTACACCTTC. Translation: CASSLDGDYGYTF. Using reference TRBV5-1 and TRBJ1-2 for the parts outside the CDR3, the full variable domain is KAGVTQTPRYLIKTRGQQVTLSCSPISGHRSVSWYQQTPGQGLQFLFEYFSETQRNKGNFPGRFSGRQFSNSRSEMNVSTLELGDSALYLCASSLDGDYGYTFGSGTRLTVV.